This T cell receptor (beta chain) was identified during a study of T cells in tumors after PD-1 blockade. Turning to the study itself: No patient had prior checkpoint blockade, systemic immunosuppression, or radiotherapy within 4 weeks.

Assay: immunoSEQ multiplex PCR; the TCRdb copy retains only in-frame clones and omits some. This table has around 34,000 clones, 73% appearing once. This CDR3 comprises 18 residues. The germline CDR1 and CDR2 sequences are MNHEY and SVGEGT. V lost 6 bases and J lost 0; bases outside the gene matches: 11. The chain employs TRBV6-2 or TRBV6-3 and TRBJ2-6; 7 nucleotides agree with TRBD1. Specimen: PBMCs, collected after anti-PD-1 treatment. This sequence originates from a human donor with basal cell carcinoma. CDR3: CASSYVTGSGSGANVLTF. DNA of the CDR3: TGTGCCAGCAGCTATGTGACAGGGAGCGGCTCTGGGGCCAACGTCCTGACTTTC.